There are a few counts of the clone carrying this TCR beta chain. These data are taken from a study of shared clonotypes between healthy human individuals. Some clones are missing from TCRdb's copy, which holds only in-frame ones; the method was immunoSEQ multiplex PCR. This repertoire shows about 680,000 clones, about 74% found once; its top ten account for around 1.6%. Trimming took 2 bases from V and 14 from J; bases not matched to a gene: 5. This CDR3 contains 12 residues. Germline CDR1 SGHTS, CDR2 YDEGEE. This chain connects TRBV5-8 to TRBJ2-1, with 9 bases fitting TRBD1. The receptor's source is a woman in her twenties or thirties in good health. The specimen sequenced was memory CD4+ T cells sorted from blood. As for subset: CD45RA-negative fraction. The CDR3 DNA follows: TGTGCCAGCAGCTTCGTAGGGACAGGGAAGTTCTTC. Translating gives CASSFVGTGKFF.